The clone carrying this T cell receptor beta chain was detected a few times. Its target is not known. The sample originates from a study of blood T cells in healthy people across ages. Findings and caveats of the study: Diversity was higher, and naive CD4+ cells more numerous, in long-lived donors than in aged donors.

Combining a sample-barcoded 5' primer with a J-beta primer mix, a second PCR ran for about 7 to 11 cycles. TCRdb processed the 5' RACE reads anew with MiXCR; each CDR3 protein has one entry. The sample holds fewer than 800,000 distinct CDR3 sequences, 49% seen once. V was clipped by 5 bases and J by 3 bases, with 14 bases between them. The CDR3 length is 14 residues. Germline-derived CDR1 and CDR2 are SGHNT and YENEEA. The sample consisted of blood. V and J are TRBV11-3 and TRBJ2-7; a possible D gene is TRBD2 (7 bases). The sequence came from a woman aged 60-75 years in good health. The CDR3 region has the DNA TGTGCCAGCAGCAGGGGGGGGGATATCTACGAGCAGTACTTC. It specifies CASSRGGDIYEQYF.